This T cell receptor (beta chain) derives from a study of blood T cells in healthy people across ages. Study background: Per two T cells, about one barcoded beta molecule was captured through template switching.

Per sample, no less than 5 micrograms of total RNA were extracted. The CDR3 runs to 14 residues. Trimming removed 5 bases from V and 3 bases from J; junction bases left unmatched: 5. CDR1 DFQATT and CDR2 SNEGSKA come from the germline V gene (reference sequence). Through a sample-barcoded 5' primer and a J-beta primer mix, a second PCR was run for roughly 6 to 11 cycles. One entry per CDR3 protein results from TCRdb running MiXCR on the 5' RACE reads. The sample lists around 750,000 distinct CDR3 sequences; about 53% were seen once. The clonotype was recovered from a man older than 75 in good health. The sample was blood. The chain combines TRBV20-1 with TRBJ2-3; 10 nucleotides line up with TRBD2. CDR3 nucleotide sequence: TGCAGTGCTCCAGCTAGCGGGAGTACAGATACGCAGTATTTT. Its translation: CSAPASGSTDTQYF.